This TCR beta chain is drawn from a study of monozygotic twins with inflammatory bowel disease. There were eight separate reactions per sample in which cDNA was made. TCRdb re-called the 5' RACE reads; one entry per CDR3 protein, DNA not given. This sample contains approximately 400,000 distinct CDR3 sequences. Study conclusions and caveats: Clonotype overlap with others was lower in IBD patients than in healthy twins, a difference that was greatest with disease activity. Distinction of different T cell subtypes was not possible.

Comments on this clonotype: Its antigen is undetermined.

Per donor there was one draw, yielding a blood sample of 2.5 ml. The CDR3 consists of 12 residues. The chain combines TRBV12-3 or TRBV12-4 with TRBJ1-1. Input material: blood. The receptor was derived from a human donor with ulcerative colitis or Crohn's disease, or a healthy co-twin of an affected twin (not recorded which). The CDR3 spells CASRNLPGRAFF.